Listed below are T cell receptor beta chains from one sample, sequenced in a study of blood T cell repertoires in COVID-19. Clones were sequenced by immunoSEQ multiplex PCR, and TCRdb holds only the in-frame ones, with some missing. This sample carries 240,000 or so clones, about four fifths of them seen once, and the ten largest clones take around 7.5%. The sample was peripheral blood. The source of these receptors is a woman older than 75 with COVID-19, enrolled during active disease. Both conserved end residues are part of each CDR3. A D gene is named only where the DNA matches it firmly. Expanded clones are given a class, and other clones once, few, many or no size at all.

v_gene	j_gene	abundance	d_gene	CDR3aa	CDR3nt
TRBV3-1/TRBV3-2	TRBJ1-3	-	TRBD1	CASRGTAGNTIYF	TGTGCCAGCAGGGGGACAGCCGGAAACACCATATATTTT
TRBV4-2	TRBJ1-4	-	-	CASSQGSGGANEKLFF	TGTGCCAGCAGCCAGGGCTCCGGGGGGGCTAATGAAAAACTGTTTTTT
TRBV29-1	TRBJ1-2	-	-	CSVGEDSYGYTF	TGCAGCGTTGGGGAGGACTCCTATGGCTACACCTTC
TRBV2	TRBJ2-4	once	-	CASSVITGNIQYF	TGTGCCAGCAGCGTCATAACCGGGAACATTCAGTACTTC
TRBV6-5	TRBJ2-3	-	TRBD2	CASSSARGSTDTQYF	TGTGCCAGCAGTTCCGCGCGGGGGAGCACAGATACGCAGTATTTT
TRBV9	TRBJ2-2	once	TRBD2	CASSALAGGTGELFF	TGTGCCAGCAGCGCTCTAGCGGGAGGCACCGGGGAGCTGTTTTTT
TRBV6-5	TRBJ2-7	few	TRBD1	CASTKTGSSYEQYF	TGTGCCAGCACTAAGACAGGGAGCTCCTACGAGCAGTACTTC
TRBV21-1	TRBJ1-2	-	-	CAGEGEIYGYTF	TGTGCCGGCGAGGGGGAGATCTATGGCTACACCTTC
TRBV19	TRBJ1-5	few	TRBD1	CASSISGTANQPQHF	TGTGCCAGTAGTATCTCAGGGACAGCTAATCAGCCCCAGCATTTT
TRBV12-3/TRBV12-4	TRBJ1-6	-	-	CASSGGGGSPLHF	TGTGCCAGCAGTGGGGGCGGGGGCTCACCCCTCCACTTT
TRBV29-1	TRBJ1-2	-	-	CSVEVWRGNYGYTF	TGCAGCGTTGAAGTATGGCGGGGGAACTATGGCTACACCTTC
TRBV28	TRBJ2-3	-	TRBD2	CASSSPAGEGTDTQYF	TGTGCCAGCAGCTCCCCTGCGGGAGAGGGCACAGATACGCAGTATTTT
TRBV12-5	TRBJ2-5	-	-	CASPPRRGETQYF	TGTGCTAGTCCCCCCCGGCGGGGTGAGACCCAGTACTTC
TRBV5-1	TRBJ1-4	-	TRBD1	CASSSTGGATNEKLFF	TGCGCCAGCAGCAGCACAGGGGGCGCAACTAATGAAAAACTGTTTTTT
TRBV28	TRBJ2-1	-	TRBD2	CASNGAGGMSSYNEQFF	TGTGCCAGCAATGGTGCGGGAGGGATGAGCTCCTACAATGAGCAGTTCTTC
TRBV11-2	TRBJ1-5	-	TRBD1	CASSDRGGNQPQHF	TGTGCCAGCAGCGACAGGGGAGGCAATCAGCCCCAGCATTTT
TRBV7-9	TRBJ2-7	-	TRBD2	CASSTGLAGAYF	TGTGCCAGCAGCACGGGACTAGCGGGGGCGTACTTC
TRBV7-9	TRBJ1-1	-	-	CASSHDSFREAFF	TGTGCCAGCAGCCATGACTCATTCCGTGAAGCTTTCTTT
TRBV20-1	TRBJ2-1	-	-	CSASNRFNEQFF	TGCAGTGCTAGTAACAGATTCAATGAGCAGTTCTTC
TRBV7-2	TRBJ2-7	-	TRBD2	CASRNPAGGPYEQYF	TGTGCCAGCAGGAACCCAGCGGGAGGGCCCTACGAGCAGTACTTC
TRBV14	TRBJ2-1	-	TRBD2	CASSYLAGVYNEQFF	TGTGCCAGCAGCTATCTAGCGGGAGTTTACAATGAGCAGTTCTTC
TRBV6-5	TRBJ1-6	-	-	CASSYRQYNSPLHF	TGTGCCAGCAGTTACAGACAGTATAATTCACCCCTCCACTTT
TRBV6-5	TRBJ2-7	few	TRBD1	CASSYQTGGHEQYF	TGTGCCAGCAGTTACCAGACAGGGGGTCACGAGCAGTACTTC
TRBV5-1	TRBJ2-3	-	TRBD2	CASSSVSKREGLMNTQYF	TGCGCCAGCAGCTCCGTTTCGAAGCGGGAGGGCCTTATGAATACGCAGTATTTT
TRBV11-2	TRBJ2-7	-	-	CASPGGHYEQYF	TGTGCCAGCCCGGGGGGACACTACGAGCAGTACTTC
TRBV30	TRBJ1-4	-	-	CAWTTGSPDEKLFF	TGTGCCTGGACCACCGGGTCCCCCGATGAAAAACTGTTTTTT
TRBV5-1	TRBJ1-6	-	-	CASSLGALYNSPLHF	TGCGCCAGCAGCTTGGGGGCTCTGTATAATTCACCCCTCCACTTT
TRBV7-9	TRBJ1-4	few	-	CASSLATGEYQKLFF	TGTGCCAGCAGCTTAGCCACGGGAGAGTATCAAAAACTGTTTTTT
TRBV12-3/TRBV12-4	TRBJ1-5	few	-	CASSLDRYQPQHF	TGTGCCAGCAGTTTAGACAGGTATCAGCCCCAGCATTTT
TRBV2	TRBJ2-7	few	-	CASRIGYEQYF	TGTGCCAGCAGGATCGGCTACGAGCAGTACTTC
TRBV7-9	TRBJ1-1	-	-	CASSSSGVEAFF	TGTGCCAGCAGCTCCAGCGGCGTTGAAGCTTTCTTT
TRBV27	TRBJ1-6	-	-	CASSYGQYNSPLHF	TGTGCCAGCAGTTATGGACAGTATAATTCACCCCTCCACTTT
TRBV3-1/TRBV3-2	TRBJ1-3	-	-	CASSQEAGITIYF	TGTGCCAGCAGCCAAGAAGCCGGGATCACCATATATTTT
TRBV19	TRBJ2-2	-	TRBD2	CASRLAGIGELFF	TGTGCCAGCCGACTAGCGGGGATCGGGGAGCTGTTTTTT
TRBV28	TRBJ2-7	once	TRBD2	CASRASGYEQYF	TGTGCCAGCAGGGCTAGCGGCTACGAGCAGTACTTC
TRBV4-1	TRBJ2-7	-	-	CASSHSRDISYEQYF	TGCGCCAGCAGCCATTCCCGGGACATCTCCTACGAGCAGTACTTC
TRBV28	TRBJ1-5	-	TRBD1	CASSPIGQGAPPQHF	TGTGCCAGCAGCCCTATAGGACAGGGCGCCCCGCCCCAGCATTTT
TRBV14	TRBJ1-2	once	-	CASSQGGQSAYGYTF	TGTGCCAGCAGCCAAGGGGGCCAGTCTGCGTATGGCTATACCTTC
TRBV5-6	TRBJ1-1	-	-	CASSLDQSRAFF	TGTGCCAGCAGCCTGGATCAGTCCAGGGCTTTCTTT
TRBV10-3	TRBJ1-2	-	-	CATTTGLANYGYTF	TGTGCCACCACGACAGGATTGGCTAACTATGGCTACACCTTC
TRBV7-2	TRBJ1-3	-	-	CASSSQGFGNTIYF	TGTGCCAGCAGCTCACAGGGTTTTGGGAACACCATATATTTT
TRBV2	TRBJ2-1	-	-	CASSPLEGDEQFF	TGTGCCAGCAGTCCCCTTGAGGGGGATGAGCAGTTCTTC
TRBV19	TRBJ2-4	-	TRBD2	CASSVSTSGRARAKNIQYF	TGTGCCAGTAGTGTTTCAACTAGCGGGAGGGCTCGAGCCAAAAACATTCAGTACTTC
TRBV6-4	TRBJ1-2	-	-	CASSDPGVPSVGYTF	TGTGCCAGCAGTGACCCCGGAGTCCCAAGTGTTGGCTACACCTTC
TRBV6-5	TRBJ1-5	medium-sized	-	CASSSDNQPQHF	TGTGCCAGCAGTTCAGATAATCAGCCCCAGCATTTT
TRBV30	TRBJ1-2	once	-	CAWSIEGGGLQYTF	TGTGCCTGGAGTATCGAGGGAGGGGGATTGCAGTACACCTTC
TRBV7-2	TRBJ2-5	-	TRBD2	CASSLEGASGTQYF	TGTGCCAGCAGCTTAGAAGGCGCTAGCGGGACCCAGTACTTC
TRBV6-1	TRBJ1-5	-	-	CASSEDRWEPQHF	TGTGCCAGCAGTGAAGACAGGTGGGAGCCCCAGCATTTT
TRBV28	TRBJ1-1	-	TRBD1	CASSFLDRANTEAFF	TGTGCCAGCAGTTTTCTGGACAGGGCTAACACTGAAGCTTTCTTT